This TCR beta chain was captured in a study of blood T cell repertoires in COVID-19. The ends lost 4 bases at V and 5 bases at J; junction bases unmatched: 12. This CDR3 has 17 residues. Germline CDR1 reads SGHDN; CDR2 reads FVKESK. Methods used by the authors: Reference gene primers were amplified, and this amplification served to estimate nucleated cell counts. Sequencing used immunoSEQ multiplex PCR; TCRdb keeps in-frame clones, though not all of them. Clone size and V and J calls were adopted from that table, with D and trimming inferred from the DNA. This repertoire shows some 150,000 clones, over 80% found once; its top ten account for approximately 4.7%. Grouping used clinical history reported by participants in a survey and questionnaire.

The receptor was derived from a woman between 50 and 59 years old who had recovered from COVID-19. The chain is built from TRBV14 and TRBJ2-2; 8 bases are a match to TRBD1. The source material was PBMCs or T cells enriched from blood (not recorded which). The CDR3: CASSRRQGSAPTGELFF. CDR3 DNA sequence: TGTGCCAGCAGCCGACGACAGGGGAGCGCTCCAACCGGGGAGCTGTTTTTT.